This TCR beta chain was documented in a study of blood T cell repertoires in COVID-19. Overall study context: The United States, Italy and Spain supplied acute and convalescent COVID-19 samples. T cells, B-cell-depleted T cells, or PBMCs provided the cDNA or gDNA that served as material.

The germline gives CDR1 LGHDT, CDR2 YNNKEL (reference sequence). The CDR3 is made up of 17 amino acids. The germline V and J ends were trimmed by 1 base and 0 bases, with 14 bases remaining between them. Methods used by the authors: Cell counts per sample came from amplifying reference gene primers. Sequencing used immunoSEQ multiplex PCR; TCRdb keeps in-frame clones, though not all of them. V and J calls and clone size are copied from that table; D and trimming were computed from the DNA. The sample lists roughly 100,000 clones; 65% to 90% were seen once. This clonotype was obtained from a man in his fifties with acute or convalescent COVID-19. Sequenced input: peripheral blood. The chain joins TRBV3-1 (or the pseudogene TRBV3-2) to TRBJ2-3; D gene uncertain. The CDR3 sequence: CASSQARVSRSTDTQYF. The CDR3, as DNA: TGTGCCAGCAGCCAAGCTCGAGTTAGCCGAAGCACAGATACGCAGTATTTT.